One sample yielded the 4 T cell receptor beta chains listed below, sequenced in a study of blood T cell repertoires in COVID-19. Sequenced by immunoSEQ multiplex PCR; TCRdb stores in-frame clones only, minus some. Of approximately 220,000 clones listed, approximately 90% were seen once; the top ten hold about 1.3%. Input material: PBMCs or T cells enriched from blood (not recorded which). The source is a man between 25 and 39 years old who had recovered from COVID-19.

This chain joins TRBV4-1 and TRBJ2-5; TRBD1 matches at 10 bases. The germline V gene has CDR1 MGHRA and CDR2 YSYEKL. V gave up 1 base and J gave up 5 bases; unmatched junction bases: 7. This CDR3 region has 16 residues. The CDR3 region is CASSQARQGARETQYF. CDR3 sequence (DNA): TGCGCCAGCAGCCAAGCAAGACAGGGGGCGAGGGAGACCCAGTACTTC.

This chain connects TRBV5-6 to TRBJ1-3; 7 nucleotides line up with TRBD1. Per germline, CDR1 SGHDT and CDR2 YYEEEE. The CDR3 consists of 16 residues. Losses at the gene ends were 0 bases for V and 2 bases for J; bases not matched to a gene: 5. In nucleotides, the CDR3 is TGTGCCAGCAGCTTGGTACAGGGGCTAGCTGGAAACACCATATATTTT. Its translation is CASSLVQGLAGNTIYF.

This sequence joins TRBV6-5 and TRBJ1-3, with no clear D. The CDR3 totals 16 residues. V was pared by 0 bases and J by 3 bases, with 12 bases between. Germline-derived CDR1 and CDR2 are MNHEY and SVGAGI. CDR3 loop: CASSYSNGEDGNTIYF. CDR3 DNA: TGTGCCAGCAGTTACTCGAACGGGGAAGATGGAAACACCATATATTTT.

V usage is TRBV28 and J usage is TRBJ2-7; the match to TRBD2 covers 8 bases. The germline CDR1 and CDR2 sequences are MDHEN and SYDVKM. The CDR3 length is 16 residues. Germline trimming cut 6 bases from V and 1 base from J; bases unmatched to any gene: 11. DNA of the CDR3: TGTGCCAGCAGCCGCCCCTTGAGCGGGAGTTCCTACGAGCAGTACTTC. It encodes CASSRPLSGSSYEQYF.